This TCR beta chain stems from a study of OX40 agonist ivuxolimab in advanced cancers. Regarding the complete study: The costimulatory receptor OX40 (CD134) was targeted by ivuxolimab, a fully human IgG2 agonistic monoclonal antibody. Intravenous ivuxolimab was administered to patients every 2 weeks at six dose levels: 0.01, 0.1, 0.3, 1.5, 3 and 10 mg/kg. Of the 50 or so patients in dose escalation, about 19 had hepatocellular carcinoma, about 15 had melanoma, 9 had renal cell carcinoma and 9 had head and neck cancer. In the dose-escalation cohort, around four fifths of patients were male, and the mean age was roughly 60 years, with a range of about 23 to 90. Prior anti-PD-1, anti-PD-L1 or anti-CTLA-4 therapy was permitted, and approximately 39% of dose-escalation patients had received checkpoint inhibitors. Partial responses occurred in three dose-escalation patients: two with cutaneous melanoma and one with hepatocellular carcinoma. The purpose of peripheral TCRbeta sequencing was to test whether ivuxolimab changed TCR sequence diversity and led to clonal T-cell expansion. The monotherapy dose-escalation portion (N ≈ 50 patients) of the phase I ivuxolimab trial is reported in the paper.

Counted from cysteine to phenylalanine, this CDR3 has 14 amino acids. CDR3 DNA is the only sequence kept; it has 42 bases, read in frame from the first base. CDR1 and CDR2 are read off the germline V gene as SGHRS and YFSETQ. V loses 2 bases of germline sequence and J loses 5 bases, and the interval between the two ends is 11 bases. For sequencing of the TCRbeta CDR3 region, genomic DNA was extracted from the sorted cells. TCRbeta CDR3 regions were sequenced using the immunoSEQ Assay. TCRdb retrieved this table from immuneACCESS and kept in-frame rearrangements only. Not all clones are present; in checked studies, unresolved V genes account for under half, and no reason is known for the remainder. Recorded for this sample are about 83,000 clones; about 88% of them occurred a single time. The top ten constitute approximately 1.7% of the sample. Overall results and qualifications from the work: Clonal expansion of both CD4+ and CD8+ blood T cells was observed from baseline to week 6 at doses 0.1 to 3.0 mg/kg. Low levels of normalized T-cell clonal expansion were also seen in some nonresponding patients. The antigen specificity of the peripheral T cells that underwent clonal expansion was not determined. After ivuxolimab, more expanded clones were found on average in CD8+ T cells than in CD4+ T cells. In the 0.1-3.0 mg/kg groups, partial responders had among the lowest normalized peripheral clonal expansion, particularly in CD8+ T cells.

The trial excluded patients who had a history of autoimmune disease or who were on systemic immunosuppression. Peripheral blood for TCR sequencing was collected from all dose cohorts at baseline, on cycle 4 day 1, and on cycle 7 day 1. Samples were obtained from an open-label, multicenter, first-in-human phase I dose-escalation trial of ivuxolimab. Adults with locally advanced or metastatic melanoma, renal cell carcinoma, hepatocellular carcinoma or head and neck squamous cell carcinoma were enrolled in the trial. Before TCR sequencing, CD4+ and CD8+ T cells were separately sorted from peripheral blood. To note about this clone: What this receptor recognizes is not known. The record has no base qualities; no much larger clone is one base away.

The V gene is TRBV5-1 and the J gene is TRBJ2-1; no D segment can be confidently identified. The origin of this receptor is an adult with an advanced solid tumor such as melanoma, head and neck, liver or kidney cancer. This material consisted of CD4+ or CD8+ T cells sorted from blood, taken in a trial of the OX40 agonist ivuxolimab. The CDR3 corresponds to CASSFFPDDNEQFF. Read as DNA, the sequence is TGCGCCAGCAGCTTTTTCCCAGACGACAATGAGCAGTTCTTC.